The T cell receptor beta chain under discussion was sequenced for a study of T cell repertoires in cytomegalovirus infection. There are 16 residues in the CDR3. The V gene's germline CDR1 is SEHNR and CDR2 FQNEAQ (reference sequence). V dropped 5 bases and J dropped 5; count of bases not matched to a gene: 13. TCRdb reanalysed the reads using MiXCR and keeps one entry per CDR3 protein. The repertoire holds under 95,000 distinct CDR3 sequences, with around half as singletons. On this clonotype itself: As yet, its antigen is unknown.

This specimen was CD8+ T cells from cultured PBMCs, taken from culture after CMV antigen stimulation. V gene TRBV7-9 combines with J gene TRBJ2-5; 8 nucleotides match TRBD2. The TCR originated in a human donor in good health (CMV status not recorded). Some clones in this sample may be carry-over from other donors' samples. The CDR3 nucleotides are TGTGCCAGCAGCGTAAGCGGGAGTCTACGATGGGAGACCCAGTACTTC. Translated, it gives CASSVSGSLRWETQYF.